The 7 T cell receptor beta chains below were found in one sample sequenced in a study of patients and donors after allogeneic stem cell transplantation. TCRdb fed the RT-PCR reads into MiXCR, producing one record per CDR3 protein. The profile shows fewer than 500,000 distinct CDR3 sequences, roughly 16% of them singletons. The sequenced material came from blood, either unsorted or a sorted T cell fraction (not recorded which). The receptors derive from a human donor who was either an allogeneic HSCT recipient or a stem cell or donor lymphocyte infusion donor (not recorded which). It is not recorded whose cells these are; they may come from a transplant donor.

CDR3 residues: CASSSRRGSHEQYF. CDR3 nucleotide sequence: TGTGCCAGCAGTTCCCGGCGGGGTAGCCACGAGCAGTACTTC. V and J are TRBV6-2 or TRBV6-3 and TRBJ2-7; D might be TRBD2 (6 bases). CDR3 length equals 14 residues. Germline V CDR1 and CDR2: MNHEY, SVGEGT. V was clipped by 4 bases and J by 5 bases, with 15 bases between them.

The chain has TRBV20-1 and TRBJ1-3; D may be TRBD1 (6 bases). Germline CDR1 DFQATT, CDR2 SNEGSKA (reference sequence). The CDR3 contains 14 residues. Trimming removed 6 bases at V and 4 bases at J, with 16 bases between. The CDR3 region is CSADRDIAGNTIYF. For the CDR3, the DNA is TGCAGTGCGGACCGGGACATAGCAGGAAACACCATATATTTT.

The chain links TRBV7-2 to TRBJ2-1; D gene uncertain. There are 13 residues in the CDR3. Germline lookup yields CDR1 SGHTA and CDR2 FQGNSA. Trimming left V 2 bases short and J 4 bases short, with 6 bases between. CDR3 amino acids: CASSLRKYNEQFF. In DNA form, the CDR3 reads TGTGCCAGCAGCTTACGAAAGTACAATGAGCAGTTCTTC.

The chain couples TRBV19 to TRBJ2-1; 8 bases fit TRBD2. CDR3 size: 14 residues. V shed 7 bases, J shed 1 base, and the junction held 3 bases outside the gene matches. Germline V lookup: CDR1 LNHDA, CDR2 SQIVND (reference sequence). This CDR3 is CASTQRGSYNEQFF. The CDR3, as DNA: TGTGCCAGTACACAGCGGGGGTCCTACAATGAGCAGTTCTTC.

CDR3 sequence: CSARDRRGAYEQYF. CDR3 nucleotide sequence: TGCAGTGCTAGAGATCGCAGGGGGGCATACGAGCAGTACTTC. The chain uses TRBV20-1 and TRBJ2-7; D possibly corresponds to TRBD1 (7 bases). The length of the CDR3 is 14 residues. The V gene's germline CDR1 is DFQATT and CDR2 SNEGSKA (reference sequence). V lost 0 bases, J lost 4 bases, and 13 bases lay in between.

V and J are TRBV5-4 and TRBJ2-1; a weak D match, TRBD1 (5 bases). Germline assignment: CDR1 SGHNT and CDR2 YYREEE (reference sequence). V lost 0 bases and J lost 9, with 13 bases in between. The CDR3 spans 14 residues. CDR3 in amino acids: CASSLVAGNTEQFF. The CDR3 region has the DNA TGTGCCAGCAGCTTGGTGGCAGGGAATACTGAGCAGTTCTTC.

This chain joins TRBV20-1 and TRBJ2-6, with D maybe TRBD1 (6 bases). Trimming pared 0 bases from V and 2 bases from J, leaving 17 bases between. Germline V lookup: CDR1 DFQATT, CDR2 SNEGSKA (reference sequence). The CDR3 extends over 18 amino acids. CDR3 region: CSARDEQGMIAGANVLTF. In DNA, the CDR3 is TGCAGTGCTAGAGATGAACAGGGAATGATAGCTGGGGCCAACGTCCTGACTTTC.